The next 19 T cell receptor beta chains were all read from a single sample in a study of T cell changes during pregnancy in multiple sclerosis. Assay used: immunoSEQ multiplex PCR; TCRdb lists only in-frame clones, some missing. The top ten clones hold 0.44% of a sample with 130,000 or so clones, around 95% of them seen once. The specimen comprised peripheral blood, sampled after pregnancy. The receptors originated from a female donor with multiple sclerosis, enrolled in a pregnancy study.

The chain carries TRBV10-3 and TRBJ2-3, with 8 positions matching TRBD2. CDR1 is ENHRY, CDR2 SYGVKD, per germline. This CDR3 is 15 amino acids long. J lost 2 bases, V lost 9 bases, and 10 bases had no gene match. In nucleotides, the CDR3 is TGTGCCATTGGGCTGGCGGGAGGATTCACAGATACGCAGTATTTT. Amino acids: CAIGLAGGFTDTQYF.

In regard to this clone: One end of the junction fails to match germline, which may point to a read error. CDR3 sequence (DNA): TGCGCCAGCTCACCTCGACAGGGGGCGAGAACCGGGGAGCTGTTTTTT. Amino acid sequence: CASSPRQGARTGELFF. The chain has TRBV18 and TRBJ2-2, with 10 bases lining up with TRBD1. In germline, CDR1 is KGHSH, CDR2 LQKENI. The CDR3 sequence is 16 residues long.

CDR3 nucleotide sequence: TGTGCCAGCAGCCCGGGACTAGTGGAGGTAGCGCAGTATTTT. Its protein product is CASSPGLVEVAQYF. This chain uses TRBV7-3 with TRBJ2-3; 8 bases fit TRBD2. Losses at the gene ends were 5 bases for V and 10 bases for J; bases not matched to a gene: 11. CDR1 is SGHTA and CDR2 is FQGTGA in the germline V gene. The CDR3 contains 14 residues.

The V gene is TRBV19, the J gene TRBJ2-1; TRBD1 might be the D (6 bases). V was cut by 6 bases and J by 1 base, with 10 bases left in between. The CDR3 sequence is 14 residues long. CDR1 and CDR2 from the germline V gene are LNHDA and SQIVND (reference sequence). The CDR3 nucleotides are TGTGCCAGTAGAACCGGGACATCCTACAATGAGCAGTTCTTC. Its translation is CASRTGTSYNEQFF.

The rearrangement links TRBV5-1 to TRBJ1-1, with D maybe TRBD1 (5 bases). The CDR3 is made up of 15 amino acids. Trimming stripped 1 base from V and 0 bases from J, with 10 bases between. Germline CDR1 and CDR2: SGHRS and YFSETQ. The CDR3 sequence is CASSLFDSLNTEAFF. CDR3 DNA sequence: TGCGCCAGCAGCTTGTTCGACAGCCTGAACACTGAAGCTTTCTTT.

The CDR3 is CASSLVSGVEQYF. In DNA form, the CDR3 reads TGTGCCAGCAGCTTAGTATCAGGGGTCGAGCAGTACTTC. The V and J genes are TRBV7-8 and TRBJ2-7, with D perhaps TRBD1 (6 bases). The ends were cut back, 1 base at V and 6 bases at J, with 10 bases in the middle. The germline V gene has CDR1 SGHVS and CDR2 FQNEAQ. The CDR3 has 13 residues.

The V call is TRBV7-9, the J call TRBJ1-4; D is uncertain. Germline values: CDR1 SEHNR, CDR2 FQNEAQ (reference sequence). Trimming left V 7 bases short and J 0 bases short, with 12 bases between. This CDR3 comprises 15 residues. The CDR3: CASIDGRTTNEKLFF. The CDR3 coding sequence is TGTGCCAGCATTGATGGGAGGACAACTAATGAAAAACTGTTTTTT. Using reference TRBV7-9 and TRBJ1-4 for the parts outside the CDR3, the full variable domain is DTGVSQNPRHKITKRGQNVTFRCDPISEHNRLYWYRQTLGQGPEFLTYFQNEAQLEKSRLLSDRFSAERPKGSFSTLEIQRTEQGDSAMYLCASIDGRTTNEKLFFGSGTQLSVL.

The rearrangement joins TRBV5-1 to TRBJ2-7, with TRBD2 matching over 7 bases. This CDR3 region has 14 residues. Germline loops: CDR1 SGHRS, CDR2 YFSETQ. Germline trimming cut 4 bases from V and 0 bases from J; bases unmatched to any gene: 4. CDR3 sequence (DNA): TGCGCCAGCAGCGATCTAGCGGCCTCCTACGAGCAGTACTTC. Translating gives CASSDLAASYEQYF.

The genes are TRBV19 and TRBJ2-1; 10 bases line up with TRBD1. V was pared by 1 base and J by 3 bases, with 0 bases of the junction left unmatched. CDR1 and CDR2 from the germline V gene are LNHDA and SQIVND (reference sequence). CDR3 length: 15 amino acids. DNA of the CDR3: TGTGCCAGTAGTATAGGGACAGGGGGCTACAATGAGCAGTTCTTC. Translated, it gives CASSIGTGGYNEQFF.

This sequence joins TRBV28 and TRBJ1-5; D not resolved. The CDR3 runs to 17 residues. The ends were cut back, 6 bases at V and 6 bases at J, with 24 bases in the middle. Looked up from germline, CDR1 is MDHEN and CDR2 is SYDVKM. The CDR3 loop is CASRLPSAGGYFQPQHF. CDR3 DNA sequence: TGTGCCAGCAGACTACCCTCCGCGGGCGGGTACTTTCAGCCCCAGCATTTT. Full variable domain (outside the CDR3, taken from reference TRBV28 and TRBJ1-5): DVKVTQSSRYLVKRTGEKVFLECVQDMDHENMFWYRQDPGLGLRLIYFSYDVKMKEKGDIPEGYSVSREKKERFSLILESASTNQTSMYLCASRLPSAGGYFQPQHFGDGTRLSIL.

This chain links TRBV19 with TRBJ2-1, with D tentatively TRBD1 (8 bases). The CDR3 totals 17 residues. Trimming pared 5 bases from V and 3 bases from J, leaving 20 bases between. Germline loops: CDR1 LNHDA, CDR2 SQIVND (reference sequence). The DNA for the CDR3 is TGTGCCAGTAGTGATATCCTACAGGGGGGGTTCTACAATGAGCAGTTCTTC. Protein product: CASSDILQGGFYNEQFF.

This clone has only one observation. The chain carries TRBV27 and TRBJ1-2; 8 bases fit TRBD1. The CDR3 length is 15 residues. Trimming cost V 2 bases and J 4 bases; bases outside gene matches: 6. In germline, CDR1 is MNHEY, CDR2 SMNVEV (reference sequence). CDR3 bases: TGTGCCAGCAGTTTAGGGGGGGACAGGAGCTATGGCTACACCTTC. This codes for CASSLGGDRSYGYTF.

V is TRBV5-4 and J is TRBJ1-2; D is unclear. Germline-derived CDR1 and CDR2 are SGHNT and YYREEE (reference sequence). Trimming pared 0 bases from V and 3 bases from J, leaving 21 bases between. The CDR3 is 18 residues long. CDR3 protein: CASSLEGRVSTWDYGYTF. CDR3 coding DNA: TGTGCCAGCAGCTTGGAAGGGAGAGTCTCTACCTGGGACTATGGCTACACCTTC.

This clone came up once. The chain joins TRBV6-8 to TRBJ2-5, with a possible D match to TRBD2 (6 bases). The germline V and J ends were trimmed by 6 bases and 5 bases, with 13 bases remaining between them. This CDR3 region has 13 residues. CDR1 and CDR2 from the germline V gene are MNHGY and SAAAGT. In DNA, the CDR3 is TGTGCCAGCAGCCCGGGAGTTGGCGAGACCCAGTACTTC. Amino acid sequence: CASSPGVGETQYF.

The chain couples TRBV27 to TRBJ1-2, with TRBD1 matching over 10 bases. After removal of 3 bases from V and 7 bases from J, the junction contained 11 bases not matched to a gene. The CDR3 has 16 residues. Germline loops: CDR1 MNHEY, CDR2 SMNVEV (reference sequence). The CDR3 sequence is CASSFSGTGAFRGYTF. CDR3 nucleotides: TGTGCCAGCAGTTTCAGTGGGACAGGGGCGTTTCGTGGCTACACCTTC.

The V gene is TRBV11-2, the J gene TRBJ2-7, with D unresolved. This CDR3 has 13 residues. The V end was cut by 2 bases, the J end by 3 bases, with 8 bases between. Germline V lookup: CDR1 SGHAT, CDR2 FQNNGV. This CDR3 is CASSLSTSYEQYF. The CDR3 region has the DNA TGTGCCAGCAGCTTATCCACAAGCTACGAGCAGTACTTC.

In its sample, this clone was seen once. The rearrangement uses TRBV7-6 and TRBJ2-3; D is perhaps TRBD1 (6 bases). The CDR3 runs to 14 residues. V was shortened by 1 base and J by 6 bases, with 11 bases between the two germline ends. The germline gives CDR1 SGHVS, CDR2 FNYEAQ. CDR3 loop: CASSLGTGGDTQYF. The CDR3 bases are TGTGCCAGCAGCTTAGGGACTGGGGGCGATACGCAGTATTTT.

This chain uses TRBV25-1 with TRBJ2-5, with TRBD1 identical over 9 bases. The J call may be mistaken, given a closer DNA end match to TRBJ2-7. Germline V CDR1 and CDR2: MGHDK, SYGVNS. This CDR3 has 12 amino acids. Here the CDR3 DNA reads TGTGCCCGGGAGGACAGGGGTTACGAGCAGTACTTC. Its protein product is CAREDRGYEQYF.

The chain uses TRBV19 and TRBJ1-1; no reliable D call. The CDR3 consists of 13 residues. Germline CDR1 LNHDA, CDR2 SQIVND (reference sequence). Trimming pared 5 bases from V and 1 base from J, leaving 8 bases between. In DNA, the CDR3 is TGTGCCAGTAGTTCGACGGGGAACACTGAAGCTTTCTTT. This gives the protein CASSSTGNTEAFF.